This TCR beta chain is from a study of response to subunit inactivated influenza vaccine. Overall study results and limits: Only a handful of new T cells, the authors suggested, are recruited with each seasonal influenza vaccination.

This CDR3 contains 13 residues. Trimming took 4 bases from V and 5 from J, leaving 14 bases between them. CDR1 and CDR2 from the germline V gene are SQVTM and ANQGSEA. Worth noting for this clonotype: Its antigen remains unknown.

TCRdb reprocessed the RT-PCR reads via MiXCR and lists one record per CDR3 protein. The top ten clones hold less than 15% of a sample with fewer than 600,000 distinct CDR3 sequences, around 7.9% of them seen once. The source material was PBMCs from blood, sampled about 23 months after vaccination. The rearrangement uses TRBV29-1 and TRBJ1-1, with a weak D call TRBD1 (6 bases). The clonotype was recovered from a man aged 45-69 years who received an inactivated influenza vaccine. The CDR3 reads CSVVAGEITEAFF. The CDR3 region has the DNA TGCAGCGTTGTCGCAGGGGAAATTACTGAAGCTTTCTTT. Full variable domain (remainder filled in from reference TRBV29-1 and TRBJ1-1): SAVISQKPSRDICQRGTSLTIQCQVDSQVTMMFWYRQQPGQSLTLIATANQGSEATYESGFVIDKFPISRPNLTFSTLTVSNMSPEDSSIYLCSVVAGEITEAFFGQGTRLTVV.